The rows below give T cell receptor beta chains drawn from one sample of a study of T cells in Graves' hyperthyroidism and ophthalmopathy. TCRdb analysed the multiplex PCR reads with MiXCR anew, one entry per CDR3 protein. The profile shows approximately 430,000 distinct CDR3 sequences, around 16% of them singletons. The sequencing input was blood. The receptors shown here come from a woman younger than 30 with Graves' hyperthyroidism. The CDR3 runs from the conserved cysteine through the conserved F or W. A D gene is named only where the DNA matches it firmly. Size tells how often a clone was seen (once, few, many) or the class of an expanded clone, and some rows leave it out.

CDR3 length	D gene	clone size	V gene	J gene	CDR3 DNA	CDR3 protein
14	-	-	TRBV7-2	TRBJ2-3	TGTGCCAGCAGCCCCTATTACAGCACAGATACGCAGTATTTT	CASSPYYSTDTQYF
15	TRBD2	many	TRBV29-1	TRBJ2-5	TGCAGCGTTGAATCTAACGCGGGAGGGCGGGAGACCCAGTACTTC	CSVESNAGGRETQYF
16	TRBD2	once	TRBV11-3	TRBJ2-1	TGTGCCAGCAGCGTAGACGTCTTTGACGGCGGGAGAGAGCAGTTCTTC	CASSVDVFDGGREQFF
15	-	few	TRBV19	TRBJ2-7	TGTGCCAGTAGCACAAAGGGTCTCGACCTCTACGAGCAGTACTTC	CASSTKGLDLYEQYF
17	-	-	TRBV7-8	TRBJ2-3	TGTGCCAGCAGCTTAGCACCCAGGGATCAGCTTACAGATACGCAGTATTTT	CASSLAPRDQLTDTQYF
15	TRBD1	many	TRBV9	TRBJ2-1	TGTGCCAGCAGCTCCGGACAGGGTGGCCACAATGAGCAGTTCTTC	CASSSGQGGHNEQFF
15	-	few	TRBV27	TRBJ2-7	TGTACCAGCAGTCCCGGGAGGGGGCGCGCCCACGAGCAGTACTTC	CTSSPGRGRAHEQYF
16	-	-	TRBV6-6	TRBJ2-2	TGTGCCAGCAGTTACTCGTCGTTCTCGTACACCGGGGAGCTGTTTTTT	CASSYSSFSYTGELFF
16	TRBD2	few	TRBV4-1	TRBJ2-3	TGCGCCAGCAGCCAGTCGCTAGCGGAGCTCGGAGATACGCAGTATTTT	CASSQSLAELGDTQYF
14	-	-	TRBV20-1	TRBJ2-3	TGCAGTGCCGCGGCCCACTCTGGCACAGATACGCAGTATTTT	CSAAAHSGTDTQYF
15	-	many	TRBV28	TRBJ1-5	TGTGCCAGCAGCCGACGGTGGGGCCTCAATCAGCCCCAGCATTTT	CASSRRWGLNQPQHF
16	-	many	TRBV13	TRBJ2-5	TGTGCCAGCAGCTTTAGCCAGGACAGAGAGCAAGAGACCCAGTACTTC	CASSFSQDREQETQYF
16	TRBD2	many	TRBV20-1	TRBJ2-5	TGCAGTGCTAGAGAAAGCGGGGGGGCCGCGTGGGAGACCCAGTACTTC	CSARESGGAAWETQYF
16	TRBD1	many	TRBV15	TRBJ1-5	TGTGCCACCAGCAGAGATGGACAGGCTAACAATCAGCCCCAGCATTTT	CATSRDGQANNQPQHF
15	-	-	TRBV7-2	TRBJ1-4	TGTGCCAGCAGCTTCACAGGAGCAACTAATGAAAAACTGTTTTTT	CASSFTGATNEKLFF
16	TRBD1	many	TRBV12-5	TRBJ1-1	TGTGCTAGTGGTTTGGTACGGACAGGGGGGAACACTGAAGCTTTCTTT	CASGLVRTGGNTEAFF
14	-	few	TRBV7-3	TRBJ2-2	TGTGCCAGCAGCTTCGTACAGGGTATCGGGGAGCTGTTTTTT	CASSFVQGIGELFF
12	-	many	TRBV12-3/TRBV12-4	TRBJ2-5	TGTGCCAGCACGGGGGCCGGAGAGACCCAGTACTTC	CASTGAGETQYF
14	-	many	TRBV14	TRBJ1-3	TGTGCCAGCAGCCAATGGGGGTCTGGAAACACCATATATTTT	CASSQWGSGNTIYF
14	TRBD1	many	TRBV18	TRBJ1-1	TGTGCCAGCTCATCCGACAGGGTAGGCCCTGAAGCTTTCTTT	CASSSDRVGPEAFF
14	-	-	TRBV12-3/TRBV12-4	TRBJ2-2	TGTGCCAGCAGCCCCGGGATTTTCACCGGGGAGCTGTTTTTT	CASSPGIFTGELFF
18	TRBD1	-	TRBV28	TRBJ1-2	TGTGCCAGCAGTTTCCTCCGGGACAGGGGGCAAAGGGCGTGGGGCTACACCTTC	CASSFLRDRGQRAWGYTF
16	TRBD2	many	TRBV5-1	TRBJ2-1	TGCGCCAGCAGCTTCGAGACTAGCGGGAGTGGCGATGAGCAGTTCTTC	CASSFETSGSGDEQFF
15	-	few	TRBV4-1	TRBJ2-7	TGCGCCAGCAGCCAAGCTGGAAGGGGCTCCTACGAGCAGTACTTC	CASSQAGRGSYEQYF
14	-	-	TRBV5-1	TRBJ1-4	TGCGCCAGCAGCTTGGAGGGCCTCCGAGAAAAACTGTTTTTT	CASSLEGLREKLFF
13	-	once	TRBV7-8	TRBJ2-7	TGTGCCAGCAGCTTTCCACAGGGAAGCGAGCAGTACTTC	CASSFPQGSEQYF
18	-	many	TRBV12-3/TRBV12-4	TRBJ1-4	TGTGCCAGCAGTTTAGGTGTTACGGGGGGCCCTTTTAATGAAAAACTGTTTTTT	CASSLGVTGGPFNEKLFF
15	-	-	TRBV7-9	TRBJ2-3	TGTGCCAGCAACTTAGGACCCGGCCCCACAGATACGCAGTATTTT	CASNLGPGPTDTQYF
16	TRBD1	few	TRBV9	TRBJ2-3	TGTGCCAGCAGCGCATCAGGGGGCGGGAGCACAGATACGCAGTATTTT	CASSASGGGSTDTQYF
14	-	-	TRBV2	TRBJ2-7	TGTGCCAGCAGCGAAGAAAGGACAGCCTACGAGCAGTACTTC	CASSEERTAYEQYF
16	TRBD2	many	TRBV7-9	TRBJ2-1	TGTGCCAGCAGCTCCCGACTAGCGGTGTCCTACAATGAGCAGTTCTTC	CASSSRLAVSYNEQFF
17	TRBD1	few	TRBV7-3	TRBJ1-1	TGTGCCAGCAGCTTGGGCTGGGGTGGACAGGGAGACACTGAAGCTTTCTTT	CASSLGWGGQGDTEAFF
16	TRBD2	once	TRBV12-3/TRBV12-4	TRBJ2-5	TGTGCCAGCAGCTGGAGACTAGCGGGGGCGGGGGGGACCCAGTACTTC	CASSWRLAGAGGTQYF
15	-	many	TRBV7-8	TRBJ2-5	TGTGCCAGCAGCTTACCGTGGGCAGGGTTCGGGACCCAGTACTTC	CASSLPWAGFGTQYF
16	-	few	TRBV7-9	TRBJ2-3	TGTGCCAGCAGCTTAGATCGGGAGAAGGGCACAGATACGCAGTATTTT	CASSLDREKGTDTQYF
15	-	-	TRBV9	TRBJ2-1	TGTGCCAGCACCCCCCATGGGAACGCCAACAATGAGCAGTTCTTC	CASTPHGNANNEQFF
15	TRBD1	few	TRBV6-5	TRBJ1-5	TGTGCCAGCAGTTCGGACAGGGACTTCAATCAGCCCCAGCATTTT	CASSSDRDFNQPQHF
11	-	many	TRBV6-1	TRBJ2-5	TGTGCCAGCGGGGCCGGGGAGACCCAGTACTTC	CASGAGETQYF
15	TRBD1	many	TRBV7-2	TRBJ1-1	TGTGCCAGCAGCTTCCTCGGACAGGGCGTTGGTGAAGCTTTCTTT	CASSFLGQGVGEAFF
17	TRBD1	many	TRBV4-1	TRBJ1-5	TGCGCCAGCAGCAGAACAGGGGGCCATGGTAGCAATCAGCCCCAGCATTTT	CASSRTGGHGSNQPQHF
15	TRBD1	-	TRBV5-1	TRBJ2-5	TGCGCCAGCGGCCAAAAAGACAGGGTCGGAGAGACCCAGTACTTC	CASGQKDRVGETQYF
17	-	many	TRBV11-1	TRBJ2-1	TGTGCCAGCAGCTTAGCCCCCGGGGAGGGGGGGTACAATGAGCAGTTCTTC	CASSLAPGEGGYNEQFF
15	-	few	TRBV19	TRBJ2-4	TGTGCCAGTAGTGACGGAGGACTAGCCAAAAACATTCAGTACTTC	CASSDGGLAKNIQYF
10	TRBD2	few	TRBV6-1	TRBJ2-5	TGTGCCAGCAGTTCTGGGGACTACTACTTC	CASSSGDYYF
14	TRBD1	many	TRBV11-2	TRBJ1-1	TGTGCCAGCAGCTCAACAGGGGGCGGCACTGAAGCTTTCTTT	CASSSTGGGTEAFF
16	TRBD2	-	TRBV30	TRBJ2-1	TGTGCCTGGAGTGTACGTGGCGGGAGGTCCTACAATGAGCAGTTCTTC	CAWSVRGGRSYNEQFF
15	TRBD2	-	TRBV9	TRBJ2-1	TGTGCCAGCAGCGTTAGCGGGGGGTCCTACAATGAGCAGTTCTTC	CASSVSGGSYNEQFF
16	TRBD1	-	TRBV27	TRBJ2-1	TGTGCCAGCAGTTTATCGGTGGGACAGCCCTACAATGAGCAGTTCTTC	CASSLSVGQPYNEQFF
17	TRBD2	few	TRBV15	TRBJ2-7	TGTGCCACCAGCAGAGGAGCAGGGACTAGCTCGGCTTACGAGCAGTACTTC	CATSRGAGTSSAYEQYF
19	TRBD2	many	TRBV7-9	TRBJ2-3	TGTGCCAGCAGCTTTTTCCCTCCGACTAGCGGGGGGGCAACAGATACGCAGTATTTT	CASSFFPPTSGGATDTQYF
12	-	many	TRBV3-1	TRBJ2-1	TGTGCCAGCAGCCAAGATTGGAATGAGCAGTTCTTC	CASSQDWNEQFF
16	-	many	TRBV12-3/TRBV12-4	TRBJ1-4	TGTGCCAGCAGCCTTGGGGCCCGTTCCGTAAAAAAAAAACTGTTTTTT	CASSLGARSVKKKLFF
15	-	many	TRBV20-1	TRBJ1-4	TGCAGTGCTCACGACCCGGGGCTTACTAATGAAAAACTGTTTTTT	CSAHDPGLTNEKLFF
18	TRBD2	many	TRBV12-3/TRBV12-4	TRBJ2-1	TGTGCCAGCAGTTTTAAGGGACTAGCGGGAGGGCCCTCAAATGAGCAGTTCTTC	CASSFKGLAGGPSNEQFF
15	-	-	TRBV5-1	TRBJ2-2	TGCGCCAGCACCTTGGACAGATTGGGCACCGGGGAGCTGTTTTTT	CASTLDRLGTGELFF
17	TRBD1	many	TRBV24-1	TRBJ2-3	TGTGCCACCAGTGACTCAGGGGACAGGGGCGTGGGAGATACGCAGTATTTT	CATSDSGDRGVGDTQYF
15	-	once	TRBV9	TRBJ2-7	TGTGCCAGCAGCGTAGGTGGTCAAGGCTCCTACGAGCAGTACTTC	CASSVGGQGSYEQYF
14	-	-	TRBV28	TRBJ1-1	TGTGCCAGCAGTTTAAGGCCATTGAACACTGAAGCTTTCTTT	CASSLRPLNTEAFF
14	-	many	TRBV27	TRBJ1-2	TGTGCCAGCAGTGTGTGGCGGAATGTCTATGGCTACACCTTC	CASSVWRNVYGYTF
16	-	many	TRBV6-5	TRBJ1-1	TGTGCCAGCAGTTACTCACGACAGGAGATGAACACTGAAGCTTTCTTT	CASSYSRQEMNTEAFF